This T cell receptor (beta chain) was captured in a study of long-term antiretroviral therapy in people with HIV. Study-wide background: By about a decade, the earliest samples predate the 2015 immediate-ART recommendation. Study outcomes and limitations: Therapy changes, viral resistance and ART adherence were not documented in the available data.

Germline values: CDR1 SNHLY, CDR2 FYNNEI. Trimming stripped 3 bases from V and 7 bases from J, with 15 bases between. This CDR3 region has 14 residues. Running of the v3.0 immunoSEQ assay took place at survey level. Generated by immunoSEQ multiplex PCR, the TCRdb table keeps only in-frame clones and is missing some. Here the sample spans 15,000 to 20,000 clones, about 80% being singletons. On this clone itself: Antigen: not known.

The receptor's source is a man in his fifties or sixties with HIV. The rearrangement uses TRBV2 and TRBJ2-5; no clear D. Source: unsorted PBMCs, taken 2.2 years after starting antiretroviral therapy. The CDR3 nucleotides read TGTGCCAGCAGTGACCCCCTTGGCTCGTCGACCCAGTACTTC. Translation gives CASSDPLGSSTQYF.